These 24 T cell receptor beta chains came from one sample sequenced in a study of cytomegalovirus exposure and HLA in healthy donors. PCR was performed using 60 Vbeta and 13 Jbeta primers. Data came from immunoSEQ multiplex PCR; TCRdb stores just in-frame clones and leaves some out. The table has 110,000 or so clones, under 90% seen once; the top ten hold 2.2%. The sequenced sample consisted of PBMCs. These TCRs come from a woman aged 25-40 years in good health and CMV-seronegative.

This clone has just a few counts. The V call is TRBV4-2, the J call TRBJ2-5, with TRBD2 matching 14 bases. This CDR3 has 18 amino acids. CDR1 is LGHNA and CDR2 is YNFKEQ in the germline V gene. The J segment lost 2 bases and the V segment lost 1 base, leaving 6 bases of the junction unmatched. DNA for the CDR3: TGTGCCAGCAGCCAAGGAGGGACTAGCGGGAGAGGGCAAGAGACCCAGTACTTC. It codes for CASSQGGTSGRGQETQYF.

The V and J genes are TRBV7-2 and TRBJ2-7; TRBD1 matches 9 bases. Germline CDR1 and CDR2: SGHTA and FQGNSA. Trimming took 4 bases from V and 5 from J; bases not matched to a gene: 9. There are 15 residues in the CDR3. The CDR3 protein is CASSSSGTGWDEQYF. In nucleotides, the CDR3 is TGTGCCAGCAGCTCGTCCGGGACAGGGTGGGACGAGCAGTACTTC.

The CDR3: CASSSGLADLYNEQFF. DNA for the CDR3: TGTGCCAGTAGCTCGGGACTAGCGGATCTATACAATGAGCAGTTCTTC. V usage is TRBV19 and J usage is TRBJ2-1; 11 bases line up with TRBD2. The CDR3 consists of 16 residues. V lost 6 bases and J lost 4; bases outside the gene matches: 8. CDR1 and CDR2 (germline): LNHDA, SQIVND (reference sequence).

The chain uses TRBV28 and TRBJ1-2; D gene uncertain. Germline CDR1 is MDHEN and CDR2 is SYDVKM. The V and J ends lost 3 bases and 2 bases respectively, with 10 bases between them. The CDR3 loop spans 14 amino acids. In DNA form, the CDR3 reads TGTGCCAGCAGTTTCGAAGGAGCCAACTATGGCTACACCTTC. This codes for CASSFEGANYGYTF.

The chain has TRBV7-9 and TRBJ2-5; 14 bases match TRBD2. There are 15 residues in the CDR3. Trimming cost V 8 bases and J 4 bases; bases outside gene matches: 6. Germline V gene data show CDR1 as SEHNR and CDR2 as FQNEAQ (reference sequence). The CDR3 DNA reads TGTGCCAGCGGATGGGGACTAGCGGGAGTAGAGACCCAGTACTTC. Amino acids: CASGWGLAGVETQYF.

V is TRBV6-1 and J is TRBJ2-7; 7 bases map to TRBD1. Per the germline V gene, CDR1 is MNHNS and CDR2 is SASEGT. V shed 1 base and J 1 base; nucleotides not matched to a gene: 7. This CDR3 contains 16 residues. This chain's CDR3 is CASSEGTWGQSYEQYF. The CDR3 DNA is TGTGCCAGCAGTGAAGGGACGTGGGGACAGTCCTACGAGCAGTACTTC.

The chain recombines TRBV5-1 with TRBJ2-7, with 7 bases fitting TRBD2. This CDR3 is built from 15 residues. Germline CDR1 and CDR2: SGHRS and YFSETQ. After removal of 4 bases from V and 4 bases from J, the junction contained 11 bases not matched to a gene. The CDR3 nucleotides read TGCGCCAGCAGCGAGGGAGGGCTAGCGAGGTACGAGCAGTACTTC. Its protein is CASSEGGLARYEQYF.

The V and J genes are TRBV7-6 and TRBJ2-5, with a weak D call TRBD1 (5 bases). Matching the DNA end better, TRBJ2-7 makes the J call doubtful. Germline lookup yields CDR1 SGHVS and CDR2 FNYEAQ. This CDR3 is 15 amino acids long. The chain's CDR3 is CASSIIRETPHEQYF. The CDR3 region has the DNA TGTGCCAGCAGCATTATCAGGGAAACCCCCCACGAGCAGTACTTC.

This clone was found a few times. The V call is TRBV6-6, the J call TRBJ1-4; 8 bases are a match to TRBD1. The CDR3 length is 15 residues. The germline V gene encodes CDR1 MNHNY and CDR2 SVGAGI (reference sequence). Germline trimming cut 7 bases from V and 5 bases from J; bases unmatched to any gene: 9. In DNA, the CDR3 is TGTGCCAGCACATTAACCGGGACAGGAAATGAAAAACTGTTTTTT. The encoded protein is CASTLTGTGNEKLFF.

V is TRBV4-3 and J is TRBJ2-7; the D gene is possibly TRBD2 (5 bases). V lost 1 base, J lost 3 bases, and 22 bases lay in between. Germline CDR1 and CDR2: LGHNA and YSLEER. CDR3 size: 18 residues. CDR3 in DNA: TGCGCCAGCAGCCAAGCCGAGGTCGGGATGGAGGTATTCTACGAGCAGTACTTC. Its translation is CASSQAEVGMEVFYEQYF.

The CDR3 bases are TGTGCCAGCACGGAGGACAGGGTTGGGGACACCATATATTTT. Protein: CASTEDRVGDTIYF. V gene TRBV5-6 combines with J gene TRBJ1-3, with 8 bases lining up with TRBD1. The trim removed 6 bases at V and 8 bases at J, leaving 10 bases unmatched. Germline V gene sequence: CDR1 SGHDT, CDR2 YYEEEE. This CDR3 is 14 amino acids long.

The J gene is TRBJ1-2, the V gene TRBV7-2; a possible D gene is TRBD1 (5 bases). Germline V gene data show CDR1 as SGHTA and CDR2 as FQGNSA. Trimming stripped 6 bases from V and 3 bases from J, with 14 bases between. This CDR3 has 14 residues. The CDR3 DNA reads TGTGCCAGCAGGACAGAACCCCATTACTATGGCTACACCTTC. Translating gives CASRTEPHYYGYTF. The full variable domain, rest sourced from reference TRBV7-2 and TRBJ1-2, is GAGVSQSPSNKVTEKGKDVELRCDPISGHTALYWYRQSLGQGLEFLIYFQGNSAPDKSGLPSDRFSAERTGGSVSTLTIQRTQQEDSAVYLCASRTEPHYYGYTFGSGTRLTVV.

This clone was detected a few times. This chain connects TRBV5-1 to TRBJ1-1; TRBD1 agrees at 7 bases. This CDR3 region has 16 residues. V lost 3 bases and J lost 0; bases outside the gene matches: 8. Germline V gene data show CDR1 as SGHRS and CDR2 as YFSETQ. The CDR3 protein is CASSSGTAPMNTEAFF. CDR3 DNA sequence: TGCGCCAGCAGCTCCGGGACAGCCCCGATGAACACTGAAGCTTTCTTT. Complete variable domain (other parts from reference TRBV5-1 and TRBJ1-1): KAGVTQTPRYLIKTRGQQVTLSCSPISGHRSVSWYQQTPGQGLQFLFEYFSETQRNKGNFPGRFSGRQFSNSRSEMNVSTLELGDSALYLCASSSGTAPMNTEAFFGQGTRLTVV.

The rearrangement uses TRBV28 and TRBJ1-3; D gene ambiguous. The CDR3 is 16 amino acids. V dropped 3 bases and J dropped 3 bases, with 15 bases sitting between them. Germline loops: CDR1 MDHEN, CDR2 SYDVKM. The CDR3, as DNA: TGTGCCAGCAGTTTGGTCGTGTCGGGTTTTGGAAACACCATATATTTT. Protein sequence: CASSLVVSGFGNTIYF. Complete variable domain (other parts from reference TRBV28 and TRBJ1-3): DVKVTQSSRYLVKRTGEKVFLECVQDMDHENMFWYRQDPGLGLRLIYFSYDVKMKEKGDIPEGYSVSREKKERFSLILESASTNQTSMYLCASSLVVSGFGNTIYFGEGSWLTVV.

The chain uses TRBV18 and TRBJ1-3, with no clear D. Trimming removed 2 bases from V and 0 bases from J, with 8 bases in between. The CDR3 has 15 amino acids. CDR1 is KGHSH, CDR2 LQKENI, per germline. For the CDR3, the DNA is TGTGCCAGCTCACCAGGGCAGATCTCTGGAAACACCATATATTTT. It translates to CASSPGQISGNTIYF. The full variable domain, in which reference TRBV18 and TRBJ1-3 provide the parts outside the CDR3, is NAGVMQNPRHLVRRRGQEARLRCSPMKGHSHVYWYRQLPEEGLKFMVYLQKENIIDESGMPKERFSAEFPKEGPSILRIQQVVRGDSAAYFCASSPGQISGNTIYFGEGSWLTVV.

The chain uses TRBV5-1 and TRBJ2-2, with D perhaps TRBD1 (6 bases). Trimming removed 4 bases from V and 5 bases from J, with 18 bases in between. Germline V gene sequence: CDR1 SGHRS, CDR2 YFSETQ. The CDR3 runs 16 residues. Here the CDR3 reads CASSAPAGVGTGELFF. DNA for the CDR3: TGCGCCAGCAGCGCGCCCGCAGGGGTGGGGACCGGGGAGCTGTTTTTT. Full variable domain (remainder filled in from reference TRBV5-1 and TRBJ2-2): KAGVTQTPRYLIKTRGQQVTLSCSPISGHRSVSWYQQTPGQGLQFLFEYFSETQRNKGNFPGRFSGRQFSNSRSEMNVSTLELGDSALYLCASSAPAGVGTGELFFGEGSRLTVL.

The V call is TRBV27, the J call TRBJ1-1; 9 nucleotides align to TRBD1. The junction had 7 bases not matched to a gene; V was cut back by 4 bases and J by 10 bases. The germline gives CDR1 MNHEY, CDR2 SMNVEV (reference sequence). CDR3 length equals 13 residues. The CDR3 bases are TGTGCCAGCAGTTCGCGGGACAGGGTATCAGCTTTCTTT. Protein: CASSSRDRVSAFF.

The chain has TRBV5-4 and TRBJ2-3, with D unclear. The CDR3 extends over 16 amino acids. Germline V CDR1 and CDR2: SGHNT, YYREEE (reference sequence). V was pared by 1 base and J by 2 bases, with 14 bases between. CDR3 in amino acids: CASSLMERTITDTQYF. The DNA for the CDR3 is TGTGCCAGCAGCTTGATGGAGAGAACCATCACAGATACGCAGTATTTT.

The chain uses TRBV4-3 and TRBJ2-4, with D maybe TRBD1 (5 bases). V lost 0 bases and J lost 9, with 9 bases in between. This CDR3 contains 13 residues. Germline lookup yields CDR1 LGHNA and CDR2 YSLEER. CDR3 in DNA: TGCGCCAGCAGCCAAGATGCAAGGGGCATTCAGTACTTC. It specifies CASSQDARGIQYF.

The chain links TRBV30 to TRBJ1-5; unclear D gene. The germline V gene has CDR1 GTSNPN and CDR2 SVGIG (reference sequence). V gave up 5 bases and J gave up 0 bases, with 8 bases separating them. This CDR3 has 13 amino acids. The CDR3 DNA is TGTGCCTGGGCCCCAGATAGCAATCAGCCCCAGCATTTT. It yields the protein CAWAPDSNQPQHF.

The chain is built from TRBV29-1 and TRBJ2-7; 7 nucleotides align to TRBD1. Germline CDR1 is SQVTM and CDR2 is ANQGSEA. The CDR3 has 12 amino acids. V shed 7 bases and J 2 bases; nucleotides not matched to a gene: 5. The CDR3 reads CSGTGQAYEQYF. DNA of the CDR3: TGCAGCGGGACAGGACAAGCCTACGAGCAGTACTTC.

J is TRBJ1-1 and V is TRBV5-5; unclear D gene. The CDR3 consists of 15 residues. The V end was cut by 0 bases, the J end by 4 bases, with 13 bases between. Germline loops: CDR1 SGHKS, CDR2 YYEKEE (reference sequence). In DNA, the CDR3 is TGTGCCAGCAGCTTGGCCCCAGTGGCTAGCACTGAAGCTTTCTTT. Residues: CASSLAPVASTEAFF.

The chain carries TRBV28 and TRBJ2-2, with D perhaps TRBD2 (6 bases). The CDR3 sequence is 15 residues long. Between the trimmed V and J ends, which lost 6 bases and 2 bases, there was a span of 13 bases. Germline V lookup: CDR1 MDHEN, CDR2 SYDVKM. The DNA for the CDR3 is TGTGCCAGCAGGCTCACTAGCTTTAACACCGGGGAGCTGTTTTTT. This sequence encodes CASRLTSFNTGELFF.

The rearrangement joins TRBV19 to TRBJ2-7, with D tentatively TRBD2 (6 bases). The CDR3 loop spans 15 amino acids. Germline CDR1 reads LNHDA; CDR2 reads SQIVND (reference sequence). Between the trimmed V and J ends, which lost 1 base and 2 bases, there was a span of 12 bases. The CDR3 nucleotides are TGTGCCAGTAGTATAGGGGAGGCCAGGGCCTACGAGCAGTACTTC. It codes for CASSIGEARAYEQYF.